The present T cell receptor beta chain was sequenced within a study of blood T cell repertoires in COVID-19. On the study more broadly: COVID-19 samples, acute and convalescent, were from the United States, Italy and Spain. Nucleic acid was either cDNA or gDNA, and it came from T cells, B-cell-depleted T cells, or PBMCs.

The J segment lost 5 bases and the V segment lost 5 bases, leaving 6 bases of the junction unmatched. CDR1 is SGHTA and CDR2 is FQGTGA in the germline V gene. This CDR3 comprises 14 residues. Authors' analysis steps: Amplified reference gene primers provided the basis for estimating nucleated cell counts. Clones were read by immunoSEQ multiplex PCR, and TCRdb kept only the in-frame ones, dropping some. V, J and clone size were drawn from that table, and D and trimming were deduced from the DNA. Of around 53,000 clones in the sample, about 78% were seen once. The sequence was obtained from a man aged 45 to 65 with active or convalescent COVID-19. J is TRBJ2-3 and V is TRBV7-3, with 8 nucleotides matching TRBD2. The specimen sequenced was peripheral blood. CDR3 DNA: TGTGCCAGCAGCCCGGGGACTAGTGTAGATACGCAGTATTTT. This gives the protein CASSPGTSVDTQYF.